This TCR beta chain was sequenced during a study of T cell responses to AZD1222 COVID-19 vaccine. The assay was immunoSEQ multiplex PCR, and TCRdb's table has in-frame clones only and misses some. The sample contains 150,000 to 180,000 clones, 85% to 90% of which appear only once. A word on this clone: Its antigen is as yet unknown.

General study points: Clonal diversity may have been underestimated in mostly white British donors. Spike-specific TCRs gained breadth and depth after people received two AZD1222 doses. Variant regions that are unmutated are reportedly the target of nearly half of spike-specific TCRs. Vaccine-associated CD4 TCRs spanned spike, dominant at 160-218 and 743-854.

From germline, CDR1 is SGHKS and CDR2 YYEKEE (reference sequence). The ends were cut back, 2 bases at V and 2 bases at J, with 11 bases in the middle. The CDR3 sequence is 15 residues long. This receptor was identified in an adult in good health. J is TRBJ1-5 and V is TRBV5-5; unclear D gene. The sample in question was peripheral blood, obtained on day 0 of MenACWY control vaccination. The CDR3 is CASSFQDGRNQPQHF. The DNA of the CDR3 is TGTGCCAGCAGCTTTCAAGACGGTCGCAATCAGCCCCAGCATTTT.